This T cell receptor beta chain was identified in a study of T-cell reconstitution after alpha-beta-depleted transplantation in children. A TCRbeta library incorporating unique molecular identifiers was prepared. Each CDR3 protein gets one entry after TCRdb re-called the PCR reads with MiXCR. The table records fewer than 700,000 distinct CDR3 sequences, about an eighth of them present only once. This clonotype appeared a few times. Its antigen remains unknown. Findings and caveats of the study: Recipient T cells and thymic progenitors that survived gave rise to the high TCRbeta diversity observed at day 60 in some patients. One year after transplant, T-cell counts and diversity came mostly from newly produced T cells. Several hundred expanded graft clones reportedly were the source of alpha-beta T cells about two months after transplant.

Between the trimmed V and J ends, which lost 4 bases and 5 bases, there was a span of 15 bases. The V gene's germline CDR1 is MGHDK and CDR2 SYGVNS. The CDR3 runs 14 residues. The source of this sequence is a male patient aged 5 to 17 who had a stem cell transplant for acute myeloid leukemia, so the T cells may come from the graft donor. The source material was PBMCs, mostly from graft donor cells, sampled 360 days after TCRalphabeta/CD19-depleted stem cell transplant. V usage is TRBV25-1 and J usage is TRBJ2-7, with D uncertain. The CDR3 nucleotides are TGTGCCAGCAGTGCGTACAGTGACCCCCACGAGCAGTACTTC. Amino acids: CASSAYSDPHEQYF.